Sequencing of this TCR beta chain was carried out in a study of CD8+CD57+ T cells in acquired aplastic anemia. Profiles of TCR beta VDJ and CDR3 were generated from a genomic DNA template. TCRdb recomputed calls from the reads with MiXCR, one row per CDR3 protein. Here the sample spans hundreds of thousands of distinct CDR3 sequences, approximately 70% being singletons. The CDR3 runs to 14 residues. J gave up 8 bases and V 3 bases, and 6 bases lay outside the gene matches. Germline CDR1 is SGDLS and CDR2 is YYNGEE. The receptor was isolated from a human donor in good health, serving as a control. The specimen was sorted CD4+, CD8+, or CD8+CD57+ T cells (not recorded which) from PBMCs. This rearrangement joins TRBV9 to TRBJ2-7, with 12 bases matching TRBD1. The CDR3 spells CASSGAGTGGKQYF. The CDR3 DNA follows: TGTGCCAGCAGCGGAGCAGGGACAGGGGGCAAGCAGTACTTC.